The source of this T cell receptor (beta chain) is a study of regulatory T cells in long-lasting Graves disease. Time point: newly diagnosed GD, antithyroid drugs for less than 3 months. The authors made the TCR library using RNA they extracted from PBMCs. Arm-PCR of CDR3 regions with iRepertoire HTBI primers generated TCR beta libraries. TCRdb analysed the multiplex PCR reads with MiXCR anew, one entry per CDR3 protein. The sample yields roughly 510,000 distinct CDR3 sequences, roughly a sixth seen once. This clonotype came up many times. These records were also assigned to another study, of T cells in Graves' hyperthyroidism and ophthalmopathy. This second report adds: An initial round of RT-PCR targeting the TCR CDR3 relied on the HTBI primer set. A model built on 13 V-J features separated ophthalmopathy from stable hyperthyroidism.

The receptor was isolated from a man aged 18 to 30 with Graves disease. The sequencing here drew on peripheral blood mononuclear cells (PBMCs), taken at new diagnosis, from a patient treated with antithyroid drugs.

CDR3 sequence reads: CASSTSGGTAGVRYEQYF. The CDR3 DNA reads as TGCGCCAGCAGCACCTCGGGCGGGACGGCCGGCGTGAGGTACGAGCAGTACTTC. The chain links TRBV5-1 to TRBJ2-7; possibly TRBD2 for D (6 bases). The CDR3 is 18 amino acids. Deletions cut 4 bases from V and 4 bases from J, with 27 bases between. Germline lookup yields CDR1 SGHRS and CDR2 YFSETQ.